Below, 20 T cell receptor beta chains from the same sample are listed, as sequenced in a study of cytomegalovirus exposure and HLA in healthy donors. The table came from immunoSEQ multiplex PCR; TCRdb's copy has only in-frame clones and leaves some out. This table has 110,000 or so clones, about 82% appearing once. Source material: PBMCs. The origin of the receptors is a man between 18 and 29 years old in good health and CMV-seronegative.

The chain carries TRBV5-6 and TRBJ2-1, with 10 positions matching TRBD1. The CDR3 contains 17 residues. The J segment lost 3 bases and the V segment lost 4 bases, leaving 10 bases of the junction unmatched. Germline CDR1 is SGHDT and CDR2 is YYEEEE. CDR3 protein: CASSPIAGTGDYNEQFF. The CDR3 bases are TGTGCCAGCAGCCCAATAGCCGGGACAGGGGACTACAATGAGCAGTTCTTC.

The chain employs TRBV27 and TRBJ2-3, with 7 bases that match TRBD2. The ends lost 3 bases at V and 3 bases at J; junction bases unmatched: 9. Germline CDR1 and CDR2: MNHEY and SMNVEV (reference sequence). The CDR3 sequence is 16 residues long. The CDR3: CASSLLGVGGTDTQYF. DNA of the CDR3: TGTGCCAGCAGTTTGTTAGGGGTGGGGGGGACAGATACGCAGTATTTT.

A single count supports this clone. The chain links TRBV6-5 to TRBJ2-1; the D is unclear. The germline V gene encodes CDR1 MNHEY and CDR2 SVGAGI. This CDR3 has 11 amino acids. The V and J ends lost 7 bases and 8 bases respectively, with 9 bases between them. The CDR3 DNA follows: TGTGCCAGCACCATGTTAGATGAGCAGTTCTTC. Residues: CASTMLDEQFF.

This chain connects TRBV19 to TRBJ2-3, with TRBD1 matching over 10 bases. Trimming cost V 3 bases and J 6 bases; bases outside gene matches: 12. CDR1 is LNHDA and CDR2 is SQIVND in the germline V gene (reference sequence). The CDR3 is made up of 17 amino acids. CDR3 residues: CASSIFSGTGVLDTQYF. The CDR3 coding sequence is TGTGCCAGTAGTATTTTCTCAGGGACAGGGGTGTTGGATACGCAGTATTTT.

This clone was detected only once. J is TRBJ1-1 and V is TRBV7-6, with D possibly TRBD1 on 6 matching bases. The length of the CDR3 is 14 residues. CDR1 is SGHVS, CDR2 FNYEAQ, per germline. V lost 6 bases, J lost 11 bases, and 22 bases lay in between. Written as DNA, the CDR3 is TGTGCCAGCAGTTCATCCGGGACAAGTCTGATGGCTTTCTTT. Encoded protein: CASSSSGTSLMAFF.

This chain links TRBV2 with TRBJ2-3; D is possibly TRBD1 (5 bases). Trimming removed 0 bases at V and 9 bases at J, with 16 bases between. The CDR3 runs 15 residues. The germline gives CDR1 SNHLY, CDR2 FYNNEI. In nucleotides, the CDR3 is TGTGCCAGCAGTGAAGCGATTTTTGGACAAGAGACGCAGTATTTT. It translates to CASSEAIFGQETQYF.

The rearrangement joins TRBV14 to TRBJ2-5; 12 nucleotides align to TRBD2. CDR1 is SGHDN, CDR2 FVKESK, per germline. There are 16 residues in the CDR3. V shed 0 bases, J shed 7 bases, and the junction held 6 bases outside the gene matches. CDR3 DNA: TGTGCCAGCAGCCAAGACGGACTAGCGGGGACTTGGACCCAGTACTTC. It codes for CASSQDGLAGTWTQYF. Based on the CDR3 plus reference TRBV14 and TRBJ2-5, the full variable domain is EAGVTQFPSHSVIEKGQTVTLRCDPISGHDNLYWYRRVMGKEIKFLLHFVKESKQDESGMPNNRFLAERTGGTYSTLKVQPAELEDSGVYFCASSQDGLAGTWTQYFGPGTRLLVL.

Concerning this clone: Within the sample, other DNA sequences also encode this same CDR3. The genes are TRBV5-1 and TRBJ2-5; 9 bases line up with TRBD1. This CDR3 is built from 14 residues. Germline CDR1 reads SGHRS; CDR2 reads YFSETQ. Trimming cost V 4 bases and J 2 bases; bases outside gene matches: 3. Written as DNA, the CDR3 is TGCGCCAGCAGCCTGGGACAGGGTCAAGAGACCCAGTACTTC. This sequence encodes CASSLGQGQETQYF. The full variable domain, in which reference TRBV5-1 and TRBJ2-5 provide the parts outside the CDR3, is KAGVTQTPRYLIKTRGQQVTLSCSPISGHRSVSWYQQTPGQGLQFLFEYFSETQRNKGNFPGRFSGRQFSNSRSEMNVSTLELGDSALYLCASSLGQGQETQYFGPGTRLLVL.

V is TRBV7-9 and J is TRBJ1-3; no definite D call. From germline, CDR1 is SEHNR and CDR2 FQNEAQ (reference sequence). Deletions cut 5 bases from V and 4 bases from J, with 12 bases between. This CDR3 comprises 14 residues. DNA for the CDR3: TGTGCCAGCAGCCCGGGAAGTCTGGGAAACACCATATATTTT. Encoded protein: CASSPGSLGNTIYF.

The chain has TRBV4-2 and TRBJ2-2, with 9 bases identical to TRBD2. The CDR3 is 17 amino acids. V shed 5 bases and J 6 bases; nucleotides not matched to a gene: 13. The germline V gene has CDR1 LGHNA and CDR2 YNFKEQ. The CDR3 loop reads CASSDSGRREGAGELFF. CDR3 sequence (DNA): TGTGCCAGCAGCGACTCCGGGAGGCGGGAGGGCGCCGGGGAGCTGTTTTTT.

The chain uses TRBV5-6 and TRBJ2-1, with TRBD2 matching 7 bases. Germline V gene lookup returns CDR1 SGHDT and CDR2 YYEEEE. J gave up 8 bases and V 6 bases, and 14 bases lay outside the gene matches. The CDR3 is 15 amino acids. CDR3 loop: CASTRGDGVPDEQFF. The CDR3 DNA is TGTGCCAGCACCCGGGGGGACGGGGTTCCGGATGAGCAGTTCTTC.

The chain carries TRBV2 and TRBJ2-7; D not certain. The CDR3 contains 12 residues. Germline CDR1 and CDR2: SNHLY and FYNNEI. Trimming pared 7 bases from V and 0 bases from J, leaving 7 bases between. DNA of the CDR3: TGTGCCAGCATGTCGAGCTCCTACGAGCAGTACTTC. Translating it yields CASMSSSYEQYF.

The chain carries TRBV11-1 and TRBJ2-5; 16 nucleotides match TRBD2. Germline CDR1 is SGHAT and CDR2 is FQDESV (reference sequence). Losses at the gene ends were 5 bases for V and 5 bases for J; bases not matched to a gene: 11. The CDR3 consists of 18 residues. This CDR3 reads CASSNAGLAGGPGETQYF. In DNA form, the CDR3 reads TGTGCCAGCAGCAACGCGGGACTAGCGGGAGGGCCTGGCGAGACCCAGTACTTC.

CDR3 sequence (DNA): TGTGCCTGGAGTGTACGGGGCACGGGGGTGGTTTTCTACGAGCAGTACTTC. Residues: CAWSVRGTGVVFYEQYF. The chain employs TRBV30 and TRBJ2-7; tentatively, D is TRBD2 (6 bases). The CDR3 has 17 residues. V gave up 0 bases and J gave up 3 bases, with 21 bases separating them. Germline V gives CDR1 GTSNPN, CDR2 SVGIG (reference sequence).

The J gene is TRBJ1-1, the V gene TRBV30; D gene uncertain. The CDR3 spans 13 residues. V was pared by 0 bases and J by 0 bases, with 5 bases between. Germline V gene lookup returns CDR1 GTSNPN and CDR2 SVGIG (reference sequence). In nucleotides, the CDR3 is TGTGCCTGGAGTGTTCTTATGAACACTGAAGCTTTCTTT. The encoded protein is CAWSVLMNTEAFF.

The V gene is TRBV6-5, the J gene TRBJ2-3, with D hard to call. The CDR3 totals 13 residues. Trimming pared 0 bases from V and 3 bases from J, leaving 4 bases between. The germline CDR1 and CDR2 sequences are MNHEY and SVGAGI. Here the CDR3 reads CASSYSSTDTQYF. The CDR3 DNA reads TGTGCCAGCAGTTACTCGTCGACAGATACGCAGTATTTT.

The V and J genes are TRBV2 and TRBJ1-6; D gene ambiguous. V lost 5 bases, J lost 14 bases, and 13 bases lay in between. Germline CDR1 reads SNHLY; CDR2 reads FYNNEI. CDR3 size: 12 residues. CDR3 DNA: TGTGCCAGCAGTAGTCCTTCCGCAGCCCTCCACTTT. This translates into CASSSPSAALHF.

The J gene is TRBJ2-7, the V gene TRBV20-1, with D maybe TRBD2 (5 bases). The germline CDR1 and CDR2 sequences are DFQATT and SNEGSKA (reference sequence). With 6 bases removed from V and 5 bases from J, the gap between germline ends came to 11 bases. The CDR3 covers 11 residues. This chain's CDR3 is CSAPAGHEQYF. The CDR3 nucleotides read TGCAGTGCCCCGGCGGGCCACGAGCAGTACTTC.

V is TRBV5-1 and J is TRBJ2-5, with D perhaps matching TRBD1 (5 bases). CDR1 is SGHRS and CDR2 is YFSETQ in the germline V gene. Trimming pared 7 bases from V and 3 bases from J, leaving 22 bases between. This CDR3 has 16 residues. The CDR3 nucleotides are TGCGCCAGCTTCGATGGGGCTAGGAGCGCCGAAGAGACCCAGTACTTC. It yields the protein CASFDGARSAEETQYF.

The chain combines TRBV7-2 with TRBJ2-5, with 13 bases identical to TRBD2. This CDR3 is 18 amino acids long. Germline V gene lookup returns CDR1 SGHTA and CDR2 FQGNSA. V lost 5 bases to trimming and J lost 5 bases; unmatched junction nucleotides: 14. This CDR3 reads CASSPQFGLAGESETQYF. CDR3 nucleotide sequence: TGTGCCAGCAGCCCACAATTCGGACTAGCGGGAGAATCGGAGACCCAGTACTTC.